This T cell receptor beta chain stems from a study of tumor-infiltrating lymphocytes in oesophageal squamous cell carcinoma. V shed 3 bases and J 4 bases; nucleotides not matched to a gene: 12. This CDR3 has 18 residues. CDR1 is ENHRY, CDR2 SYGVKD, per germline. This clonotype was found many times. TCRdb reprocessed the PCR reads via MiXCR and lists one record per CDR3 protein. This sample carries over 20,000 distinct CDR3 sequences, roughly 32% of them seen once, and the ten largest clones take 19%. The chain recombines TRBV10-3 with TRBJ1-1; 12 nucleotides align to TRBD1. The clonotype was recovered from a female donor with esophageal squamous cell carcinoma. Sequencing was done on a sample of esophageal tumor tissue. CDR3 in amino acids: CAISDFGTGGGMGTEAFF. Here the CDR3 DNA reads TGTGCCATCAGTGATTTCGGGACAGGGGGCGGGATGGGCACTGAAGCTTTCTTT.